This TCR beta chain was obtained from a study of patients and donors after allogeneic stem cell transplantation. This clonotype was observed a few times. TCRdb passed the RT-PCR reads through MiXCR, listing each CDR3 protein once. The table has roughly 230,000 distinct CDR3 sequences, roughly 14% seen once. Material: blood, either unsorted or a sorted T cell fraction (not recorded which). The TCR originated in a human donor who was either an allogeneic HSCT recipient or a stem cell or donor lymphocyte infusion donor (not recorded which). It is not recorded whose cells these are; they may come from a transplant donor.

The CDR3 bases are TGTGCCAGCAGTTTTGGGGCGGCCCGAGGGGCTTTCTTT. Translating gives CASSFGAARGAFF. The V gene is TRBV12-3 or TRBV12-4, the J gene TRBJ1-1, with D possibly matching TRBD1 (5 bases). The CDR3 is made up of 13 amino acids. The germline V and J ends were trimmed by 3 bases and 11 bases, with 16 bases remaining between them.